The rows below give T cell receptor beta chains drawn from one sample of a study of CXCR3-negative and CXCR3-positive naive CD8 T cells. For each CDR3 protein, TCRdb gives one entry from its re-call of the 5' RACE reads, without DNA. Recorded for this sample: 150,000 or so distinct CDR3 sequences. The sample comprised naive CXCR3- CD8+ T cells from blood. Receptors were obtained from a human donor in good health. Some clones in this sample may be carry-over from other donors' samples. Each CDR3 is given with its conserved first and last residue. Clone size is shown for a subset of rows, as once, few, many or a class of expanded clone.

TRBJ2-1	TRBV4-1	.	CASSHLLAVGYNEQFF
TRBJ2-1	TRBV29-1	.	CSVEDDEVVGEQFF
TRBJ2-3	TRBV7-9	.	CASRPLLAGGTDTQYF
TRBJ2-3	TRBV7-3	.	CASSFGGSTDTQYF
TRBJ2-3	TRBV4-1	.	CASSQALGFSTDTQYF
TRBJ2-1	TRBV5-6	.	CASSEDISYNEQFF
TRBJ2-7	TRBV15	.	CATRDAGEYDEQYF
TRBJ2-1	TRBV29-1	.	CSAPREGLTYNEQFF
TRBJ2-2	TRBV5-1	.	CASSSLQYITGELFF
TRBJ1-3	TRBV7-6	.	CASSISGASSGNTIYF
TRBJ1-4	TRBV4-2	.	CASSQDSGKTNEKLFF
TRBJ2-7	TRBV20-1	.	CSARSSEGFAYEQYF
TRBJ2-1	TRBV14	.	CASSQDLNNEQFF
TRBJ2-1	TRBV18	.	CASSPGQDNEQFF
TRBJ2-3	TRBV15	.	CATSREMTGGTDTQYF
TRBJ2-3	TRBV28	.	CASSEDRVTDTQYF
TRBJ2-1	TRBV28	.	CASSPLRPSGWGEEQFF
TRBJ2-5	TRBV5-1	.	CASSGQDRRQETQYF
TRBJ2-7	TRBV25-1	.	CASSEYRQGTYEQYF
TRBJ2-3	TRBV28	.	CASSLRGLVTDTQYF
TRBJ2-1	TRBV29-1	.	CSVEDGQGGNEQFF
TRBJ2-2	TRBV6-5	.	CASSNPSTSGVWNTGELFF
TRBJ2-7	TRBV7-2	.	CASSYRLAGSYEQYF
TRBJ2-1	TRBV5-1	.	CASKVDLASYNEQFF
TRBJ2-7	TRBV4-1	.	CASSQDVSGRSYEQYF
TRBJ2-2	TRBV20-1	.	CSAPTGTGELFF
TRBJ1-5	TRBV4-1	.	CASSPRTVTYSNQPQHF
TRBJ2-1	TRBV14	.	CASSLGQGYNEQFF
TRBJ2-7	TRBV7-8	.	CASSSSGRSYEQYF
TRBJ2-2	TRBV6-2/TRBV6-3	medium-sized	CASRPAGYGELFF
TRBJ1-5	TRBV7-2	.	CASSPLRGIVNQPQHF
TRBJ1-5	TRBV21-1	.	CASSQRGGGQPQHF
TRBJ2-1	TRBV5-1	.	CASSLSAGGANEQFF
TRBJ2-7	TRBV29-1	.	CSVEVGTYEQYF
TRBJ1-3	TRBV25-1	.	CASSLQGPGNTIYF
TRBJ2-1	TRBV27	.	CASSLGQDYNEQFF
TRBJ2-3	TRBV7-6	.	CASSVGTDTQYF
TRBJ1-1	TRBV5-5	.	CASSFTGLTEAFF
TRBJ2-2	TRBV14	.	CASSWYREINTGELFF
TRBJ2-1	TRBV29-1	.	CSSGGDVYNEQFF
TRBJ2-7	TRBV20-1	.	CSASLPGLAAYEQYF
TRBJ1-1	TRBV10-3	.	CAISESQVKEAFF